The sequence of this TCR beta chain was determined in a study of cytomegalovirus exposure and HLA in healthy donors. The overall study: For the approximately 400 genotyped donors, roughly 80% fell within the Caucasian-associated ancestry cluster.

PCR was performed using 60 Vbeta and 13 Jbeta primers. Only in-frame clones appear in the TCRdb table, and some are missing; sequencing was by immunoSEQ multiplex PCR. The sample has nearly 200,000 clones, more than 75% seen once; the top ten hold 1% to 1.5%. The CDR3 extends over 14 amino acids. CDR1 and CDR2 (germline): KGHSH, LQKENI. V was clipped by 0 bases and J by 5 bases, with 10 bases between them. For this clone: Its antigen is unknown.

Notes on the study in general: In a later analysis, common viral pathogens appeared linked to several of the most significant clusters. A later analysis linked a missense DCLRE1C variant to TCR beta V- and J-gene trimming.

This receptor was taken from a man aged 30 to 39 in good health and CMV-seronegative. Sequencing was carried out using PBMCs. The V and J genes are TRBV18 and TRBJ2-5; D ambiguous. This chain's CDR3 is CASSPPTSRETQYF. The CDR3 DNA sequence: TGTGCCAGCTCACCACCGACAAGCCGCGAGACCCAGTACTTC.